What follows is one T cell receptor (beta chain) and its context. CDR3 length: 13 amino acids. With 6 bases clipped from V and 1 base from J, the junction kept 4 bases outside the gene matches. The germline V gene encodes CDR1 DFQATT and CDR2 SNEGSKA (reference sequence). The data derive from a study of blood T cells in healthy people across ages. Next came a second PCR, run for about 6 to 11 cycles, which used a sample-barcoded 5' primer along with a J-beta primer mix. TCRdb called the 5' RACE reads again in MiXCR, with one record for every CDR3 protein. The sample carries 700,000 to 900,000 distinct CDR3 sequences, around 24% recorded once. Total RNA, at least 6 micrograms per sample, was extracted from PBMCs. The data also belong to a second study, concerning T cells of mothers and their children. Per that study: The entire RNA extract went into cDNA synthesis at 1.5 ug per 15 ul.

The chain combines TRBV20-1 with TRBJ2-5; 8 bases are a match to TRBD2. The receptor's source is a boy between 10 and 17 years old in good health. The sample comprised blood. The CDR3, as DNA: TGCAGTGCACTTGCGGGGGGCCAAGAGACCCAGTACTTC. Amino acids: CSALAGGQETQYF.